The subject of this entry is one T cell receptor beta chain. Its antigen is as yet unknown. The assay was immunoSEQ multiplex PCR, and TCRdb's table has in-frame clones only and misses some. The data show more than 100,000 clones, with just over 90% seen just once and 1.1% held by the top ten. The sample belongs to a study of OX40 agonist ivuxolimab in advanced cancers. Study in general: Administration of intravenous ivuxolimab to patients occurred every 2 weeks at 0.01 to 10 mg/kg.

V was pared by 0 bases and J by 9 bases, with 15 bases between. The CDR3 runs to 15 residues. CDR1 MRHNA and CDR2 SNTAGT come from the germline V gene. Study-level findings and limits: Fewer expanded clones were found on average in CD4+ than in CD8+ T cells.

The origin of this receptor is an adult with an advanced solid tumor such as melanoma, head and neck, liver or kidney cancer. The specimen was CD4+ or CD8+ T cells sorted from blood, collected in a trial of the OX40 agonist ivuxolimab. The chain combines TRBV6-4 with TRBJ2-1; possibly TRBD1 or TRBD2 for D (6 bases each). The chain's CDR3 is CASSDSQLGGGEQFF. CDR3 DNA sequence: TGTGCCAGCAGTGACTCTCAGCTTGGAGGGGGTGAGCAGTTCTTC.